The rows below give T cell receptor beta chains drawn from one sample of a study of blood T cell repertoires in COVID-19. Sequenced by immunoSEQ multiplex PCR; TCRdb stores in-frame clones only, minus some. In the table there are about 68,000 clones, over 75% of which are singletons. Sequences were obtained from peripheral blood. Every receptor here comes from a man aged 50-60 years with acute or convalescent COVID-19. Each CDR3 is given with its conserved first and last residue. D genes are given only for firm matches. Expanded clones are given a class, and other clones once, few, many or no size at all.

TRBD2	TRBV9	TRBJ2-2	-	TGTGCCAGCAGCGTATTAGCGGGAAGCACCGGGGAGCTGTTTTTT	CASSVLAGSTGELFF
TRBD1	TRBV7-2	TRBJ1-6	few	TGTGCCAGCAGCCCTCAAGGGGGGGGACAGGGTTCACCCCTCCACTTT	CASSPQGGGQGSPLHF
-	TRBV28	TRBJ1-5	once	TGTGCCAGCACTAAGGGAGGGGGGGGCAATCAGCCCCAGCATTTT	CASTKGGGGNQPQHF
-	TRBV2	TRBJ1-5	-	TGTGCCAGCAGTCCAGGGAGGGGTAGCAATCAGCCCCAGCATTTT	CASSPGRGSNQPQHF
-	TRBV6-5	TRBJ1-1	-	TGTGCCAGCAGTTACTCGGAGGAATCCATGAACACTGAAGCTTTCTTT	CASSYSEESMNTEAFF
TRBD2	TRBV7-2	TRBJ2-1	-	TGTGCCAGCAGCGCGCAGGTGGGACTAGCGGGAGCGAATGAGCAGTTCTTC	CASSAQVGLAGANEQFF
-	TRBV3-1/TRBV3-2	TRBJ2-1	once	TGTGCCAGCAGCCACGGACGGGACTCCTACAATGAGCAGTTCTTC	CASSHGRDSYNEQFF
-	TRBV4-2	TRBJ1-2	-	TGTGCCAGCAGCCGATCGGGTCTCGACTATGGCTACACCTTC	CASSRSGLDYGYTF
TRBD1	TRBV5-1	TRBJ2-2	-	TGCGCCAGCAGCCGGGTCCCGGGACAGCCCGGGGAGCTGTTTTTT	CASSRVPGQPGELFF
-	TRBV19	TRBJ2-1	-	TGTGCCAGTACCACTGGTCTGCCCTACAATGAGCAGTTCTTC	CASTTGLPYNEQFF
TRBD1	TRBV27	TRBJ1-2	-	TGTGCCAGCAGTGGGGGACAGCGCTACACCTTC	CASSGGQRYTF
-	TRBV4-1	TRBJ1-6	-	TGCGCCAGCAGCGGGAGCTCCTATAATTCACCCCTCCACTTT	CASSGSSYNSPLHF
-	TRBV30	TRBJ1-1	-	TGTGCCTGGAGTGGTTTACCAGGGACTGAAGCTTTCTTT	CAWSGLPGTEAFF
TRBD2	TRBV11-3	TRBJ2-2	-	TGTGCCAGCAGCTTACCCGGACTAGCGGGAGTGGCCGGGGAGCTGTTTTTT	CASSLPGLAGVAGELFF
-	TRBV13	TRBJ1-1	-	TGTGCCAGCAGCTTAGTAGGAGTGAACACTGAAGCTTTCTTT	CASSLVGVNTEAFF
-	TRBV21-1	TRBJ1-3	-	TGTGCCAGCAGCAAAGAGTCACACACTGGAAACACCATATATTTT	CASSKESHTGNTIYF
TRBD1	TRBV7-9	TRBJ1-5	-	TGTGCCAGCAGCGACGGGACAGGGGGCAGCCAGCCCCAGCATTTT	CASSDGTGGSQPQHF
-	TRBV18	TRBJ2-3	-	TGTGCCAGCTCACCCCCTAGCACAGATACGCAGTATTTT	CASSPPSTDTQYF
TRBD1	TRBV9	TRBJ1-2	-	TGTGCCAGCAGCGTAGCGGGACAGCTCAACTATGGCTACACCTTC	CASSVAGQLNYGYTF
TRBD1	TRBV3-1/TRBV3-2	TRBJ2-1	once	TGTGCCAGCAGCCAACCCGGACAGGGATGGAATGAGCAGTTCTTC	CASSQPGQGWNEQFF
-	TRBV6-5	TRBJ2-3	-	TGTGCCAGCAGTTACCGGACTTCTAGCACAGATACGCAGTATTTT	CASSYRTSSTDTQYF
-	TRBV3-1/TRBV3-2	TRBJ1-6	-	TGTGCCAGCAGCCAAGGGAGATCCGGACCCCTCCACTTT	CASSQGRSGPLHF
-	TRBV7-9	TRBJ1-5	-	TGTGCCAGCAGCTTAGCGGTGGGGGCGGCGGTTCAGCCCCAGCATTTT	CASSLAVGAAVQPQHF
TRBD1	TRBV2	TRBJ1-2	-	TGTGCCAGCAGTGTGACAGGGGGTAACGGCTACACCTTC	CASSVTGGNGYTF
TRBD1	TRBV6-5	TRBJ1-1	-	TGTGCCAGCAGGCTGACAGGGGGCATCACTGAAGCTTTCTTT	CASRLTGGITEAFF
TRBD2	TRBV27	TRBJ2-1	-	TGTGCCAGCAGACTAGCGGGAGGGCCTGGGTACAATGAGCAGTTCTTC	CASRLAGGPGYNEQFF
TRBD2	TRBV11-2	TRBJ2-4	-	TGTGCCAGCAGCTTAGGCCCGGGACTAGCGGGGAACATTCAGTACTTC	CASSLGPGLAGNIQYF
-	TRBV28	TRBJ1-5	-	TGTGCCAGCAGTTTGTCAGGGAATCAGCCCCAGCATTTT	CASSLSGNQPQHF
-	TRBV11-3	TRBJ2-1	once	TGTGCCAGCAGCTTAGTAGCGGACAATGAGCAGTTCTTC	CASSLVADNEQFF
-	TRBV18	TRBJ1-2	-	TGTGCCAGCTCCCCCCCTCCAGGGTCCGGATTTGGCTACACCTTC	CASSPPPGSGFGYTF
-	TRBV28	TRBJ1-5	-	TGTGCCAGCAGTTTGCGGGGCGGGAATCAGCCCCAGCATTTT	CASSLRGGNQPQHF
TRBD2	TRBV10-3	TRBJ2-1	-	TGTGCCATCAATGGACTAGCGGGAGACAATGAGCAGTTCTTC	CAINGLAGDNEQFF
TRBD2	TRBV29-1	TRBJ2-2	-	TGCAGCGTTTGGAAGGGACTAGATAGAACCGGGGAGCTGTTTTTT	CSVWKGLDRTGELFF
TRBD1	TRBV19	TRBJ1-2	-	TGTGCCAGTAGTATGATAGGGACAGGAGGCTATGGCTACACCTTC	CASSMIGTGGYGYTF
-	TRBV30	TRBJ1-2	-	TGTGCCTGGAGTGTAGAAGCTTACTATGGCTACACCTTC	CAWSVEAYYGYTF
TRBD2	TRBV29-1	TRBJ2-1	-	TGCAGCGTTGAAAAGCGGGGCAGGACATACAATGAGCAGTTCTTC	CSVEKRGRTYNEQFF
-	TRBV19	TRBJ1-2	-	TGTGCCAGTAGTATTCTGACGGAGGACTATGGCTACACCTTC	CASSILTEDYGYTF
-	TRBV7-9	TRBJ1-4	-	TGTGCCAGCAGCTCTCAGAATGAAAAACTGTTTTTT	CASSSQNEKLFF
-	TRBV27	TRBJ1-6	-	TGTGCCAGCAGGCCCCTCGGGGGAAGCTCCTATAATTCACCCCTCCACTTT	CASRPLGGSSYNSPLHF
TRBD1	TRBV29-1	TRBJ2-1	-	TGCAGCGTAGCCGGGACAGGAGCCTACAATGAGCAGTTCTTC	CSVAGTGAYNEQFF
-	TRBV6-2/TRBV6-3	TRBJ2-5	-	TGTGCCAGCAGTTACCGATCAACTAGTGATCGGACCCAGTACTTC	CASSYRSTSDRTQYF
-	TRBV3-1/TRBV3-2	TRBJ1-2	-	TGTGCCAGCAGCCAAGGCCGAGCGGCAGCGAATGGCTACACCTTC	CASSQGRAAANGYTF
TRBD2	TRBV14	TRBJ2-7	-	TGTGCCAGCAGAAGGACTAGCGGGTTGCCTTACGAGCAGTACTTC	CASRRTSGLPYEQYF
-	TRBV5-4	TRBJ2-5	-	TGTGCCAGCAGCTTAGGGGGGGGTTCAGAAGAGACCCAGTACTTC	CASSLGGGSEETQYF
TRBD2	TRBV9	TRBJ2-1	once	TGTGCCAGCCGGGCCGTCGGGGGGTCCTACAATGAGCAGTTCTTC	CASRAVGGSYNEQFF
-	TRBV27	TRBJ2-7	-	TGTGCCAGCAGTTGGAGGGGGCGCGAGCAGTACTTC	CASSWRGREQYF
-	TRBV7-9	TRBJ2-5	-	TGTGCCAGCAAAACCGGGGGTACGGGAGAGACCCAGTACTTC	CASKTGGTGETQYF
TRBD1	TRBV29-1	TRBJ1-1	-	TGCAGCGGGAAGGGACAGGGGTACACTGAAGCTTTCTTT	CSGKGQGYTEAFF
-	TRBV7-6	TRBJ1-1	-	TGTGCCAGCAGCCCTTGGGGGCAGATCGTTTGGAACACTGAAGCTTTCTTT	CASSPWGQIVWNTEAFF
-	TRBV19	TRBJ1-5	once	TGTGCCAGTAGTATCCGGGTTTATAGCAATCAGCCCCAGCATTTT	CASSIRVYSNQPQHF
TRBD2	TRBV4-3	TRBJ2-1	-	TGCGCCAGCAGCCAAGGGGGGAGGGCTAGCGGCAACAATGAGCAGTTCTTC	CASSQGGRASGNNEQFF
-	TRBV27	TRBJ1-1	-	TGTGCCAGCAGTTTATACAGGAACACTGAAGCTTTCTTT	CASSLYRNTEAFF
-	TRBV6-1	TRBJ1-4	-	TGTGCCAGCAGTGAAAGGGGTCTGGGGTATAATGAAAAACTGTTTTTT	CASSERGLGYNEKLFF